Listed here are 2 T cell receptor beta chains from one sample, sequenced in a study of Graves' ophthalmopathy and Graves' hyperthyroidism. RNA transcripts were the template, and TCR beta CDR3 regions were amplified from them. The library came from an HTBI-primed first-round RT-PCR and a second-round multiplex PCR. MiXCR, applied by TCRdb to the multiplex PCR reads, yields one record per CDR3 protein. The sample carries 1 million to 1.3 million distinct CDR3 sequences, less than 45% recorded once. The sample taken for sequencing was peripheral blood or thyroid tissue (not recorded which). The receptors come from an adult man with Graves' hyperthyroidism.

In the case of this clonotype: Since a much larger clone is just one base distant, this may be a read error. Here the CDR3 reads CASSYTSEGELSF. CDR3 bases: TGTGCCAGCAGCTACACTAGCGAAGGGGAGCTGTCTTTT. This chain joins TRBV7-2 and TRBJ2-2, with TRBD2 identical over 7 bases. This CDR3 has 13 amino acids. CDR1 and CDR2 from the germline V gene are SGHTA and FQGNSA.

The rearrangement uses TRBV20-1 and TRBJ2-7; the D gene could be TRBD1 or TRBD2 (5 bases each). This CDR3 has 11 residues. CDR1 and CDR2 from the germline V gene are DFQATT and SNEGSKA (reference sequence). CDR3 coding DNA: TGCAGCCTACCGGGACCTTACGAGCAGTACTTC. Translation: CSLPGPYEQYF.